Each of the 32 T cell receptor beta chains below was sequenced from the same sample in a study of identical twins. TCRdb itself ran the 5' RACE reads through MiXCR, one entry per CDR3 protein. The table has under 300,000 distinct CDR3 sequences, 11% to 15% seen once. The sequencing input was memory (CD45RO+) T cells sorted from blood. These receptors all stem from a woman younger than 35 in good health.

At least ten counts were recorded for this clonotype. This chain uses TRBV5-5 with TRBJ2-7; 13 bases align to TRBD2. The CDR3 totals 16 residues. The junction had 6 bases not matched to a gene; V was cut back by 4 bases and J by 2 bases. From germline, CDR1 is SGHKS and CDR2 YYEKEE (reference sequence). The CDR3 nucleotides read TGTGCCAGCAGCAGCAGGACTAGCGGGAGAACCTACGAGCAGTACTTC. Its protein product is CASSSRTSGRTYEQYF. Supplemented by reference TRBV5-5 and TRBJ2-7, the full variable domain reads DAGVTQSPTHLIKTRGQQVTLRCSPISGHKSVSWYQQVLGQGPQFIFQYYEKEERGRGNFPDRFSARQFPNYSSELNVNALLLGDSALYLCASSSRTSGRTYEQYFGPGTRLTVT.

The V and J genes are TRBV6-1 and TRBJ2-5; D is perhaps TRBD1 (6 bases). This CDR3 contains 16 residues. The V gene lost 4 bases and the J gene lost 4 bases, with 19 bases spanning the gap. The V gene's germline CDR1 is MNHNS and CDR2 SASEGT. The CDR3 is CASSVYPTGLGETQYF. DNA of the CDR3: TGTGCCAGCAGTGTATATCCAACAGGGTTAGGAGAGACCCAGTACTTC.

This clonotype was counted at least ten times. The genes are TRBV5-1 and TRBJ2-7; D not certain. In germline, CDR1 is SGHRS, CDR2 YFSETQ. V gave up 2 bases and J gave up 2 bases, with 8 bases separating them. The CDR3 totals 13 residues. CDR3 protein: CASSFGHTYEQYF. The DNA for the CDR3 is TGCGCCAGCAGCTTTGGGCACACCTACGAGCAGTACTTC.

The rearrangement uses TRBV5-1 and TRBJ2-1; 11 bases are shared with TRBD2. CDR1 SGHRS and CDR2 YFSETQ come from the germline V gene. The CDR3 loop spans 20 amino acids. The ends lost 0 bases at V and 0 bases at J; junction bases unmatched: 11. The CDR3 loop reads CASSLGRLAGGKSSYNEQFF. CDR3 bases: TGCGCCAGCAGCTTGGGTCGCCTAGCGGGAGGCAAGAGCTCCTACAATGAGCAGTTCTTC.

This clonotype came up a few times. The rearrangement uses TRBV6-1 and TRBJ1-2; no reliable D call. The CDR3 spans 14 residues. Trimming pared 7 bases from V and 2 bases from J, leaving 14 bases between. Germline V gene lookup returns CDR1 MNHNS and CDR2 SASEGT. CDR3 DNA sequence: TGTGCCAGCACCCCGATCGGCGGGAACTATGGCTACACCTTC. It codes for CASTPIGGNYGYTF.

The chain is built from TRBV3-1 and TRBJ1-2; D is unclear. The germline CDR1 and CDR2 sequences are LGHDT and YNNKEL (reference sequence). Trimming pared 2 bases from V and 1 base from J, leaving 14 bases between. The CDR3 loop spans 16 amino acids. DNA of the CDR3: TGTGCCAGCAGCCAATTTGGAGGGAACTTTAACTATGGCTACACCTTC. Encoded protein: CASSQFGGNFNYGYTF.

This clonotype was counted only a few times. J is TRBJ2-2 and V is TRBV3-1; D possibly corresponds to TRBD2 (6 bases). Germline loops: CDR1 LGHDT, CDR2 YNNKEL (reference sequence). V was trimmed by 4 bases and J by 9 bases, leaving 18 bases between them. This CDR3 region has 15 residues. This chain's CDR3 is CASSLYPGVQRELFF. CDR3 nucleotides: TGTGCCAGCAGCCTATATCCGGGGGTTCAAAGGGAGCTGTTTTTT. The entire variable domain, with the rest obtained from reference TRBV3-1 and TRBJ2-2, is as follows: DTAVSQTPKYLVTQMGNDKSIKCEQNLGHDTMYWYKQDSKKFLKIMFSYNNKELIINETVPNRFSPKSPDKAHLNLHINSLELGDSAVYFCASSLYPGVQRELFFGEGSRLTVL.

This clonotype was seen more than once but under ten times. The rearrangement joins TRBV27 to TRBJ1-5; 7 bases fit TRBD1. V trimming: 5 bases; J trimming: 6 bases; junction bases outside the gene matches: 16. The CDR3 loop spans 17 amino acids. CDR1 MNHEY and CDR2 SMNVEV come from the germline V gene (reference sequence). The CDR3 is CASSPTTGNGFSQPQHF. The CDR3 nucleotides are TGTGCCAGCAGTCCAACGACAGGGAATGGATTTAGTCAGCCCCAGCATTTT.

This clonotype was found many times. The V and J genes are TRBV20-1 and TRBJ2-7, with 7 bases lining up with TRBD1. Trimming removed 5 bases from V and 2 bases from J; junction bases left unmatched: 15. The CDR3 contains 16 residues. Germline V gives CDR1 DFQATT, CDR2 SNEGSKA (reference sequence). DNA of the CDR3: TGCAGTGCTTTCGACCGGACAGGAAAATCGACCTACGAGCAGTACTTC. It encodes CSAFDRTGKSTYEQYF.

The chain combines TRBV12-3 or TRBV12-4 with TRBJ1-6; weak D call: TRBD1 (6 bases). CDR3 length equals 14 residues. Trimming left V 6 bases short and J 5 bases short, with 11 bases between. CDR3 sequence (DNA): TGTGCCAGCAGATGGGGGGCGGATAATTCACCCCTCCACTTT. Amino acids: CASRWGADNSPLHF.

The sample holds a few counts of this clonotype. The rearrangement uses TRBV27 and TRBJ2-1, with D unresolved. V lost 7 bases, J lost 4 bases, and 5 bases lay in between. The germline V gene has CDR1 MNHEY and CDR2 SMNVEV (reference sequence). This CDR3 comprises 11 residues. This chain's CDR3 is CASTRYNEQFF. The DNA for the CDR3 is TGTGCCAGCACCCGTTACAATGAGCAGTTCTTC.

The CDR3 DNA follows: TGTGCCAGCAGTTACAGTGGGAGCTATGGCTACACCTTC. Translated: CASSYSGSYGYTF. This sequence joins TRBV6-5 and TRBJ1-2, with unresolved D. The length of the CDR3 is 13 residues. Germline loops: CDR1 MNHEY, CDR2 SVGAGI. Deletions cut 2 bases from V and 4 bases from J, with 8 bases between.

There are a few counts of this clonotype. V and J are TRBV6-5 and TRBJ1-6; the D is unclear. Per the germline V gene, CDR1 is MNHEY and CDR2 is SVGAGI. This CDR3 contains 14 residues. V lost 2 bases and J 6 bases, leaving 8 bases between the germline ends. DNA of the CDR3: TGTGCCAGCAGTTACGGCGGACGTAATTCACCCCTCCACTTT. Translated: CASSYGGRNSPLHF.

For the CDR3, the DNA is TGTGCCAGCAGGCCCTTGAGAGGGGGTAGGGACACCGGGGAGCTGTTTTTT. Translation: CASRPLRGGRDTGELFF. The chain is built from TRBV2 and TRBJ2-2, with D possibly TRBD1 on 6 matching bases. Germline CDR1 reads SNHLY; CDR2 reads FYNNEI. CDR3 size: 17 residues. Trimming took 6 bases from V and 3 from J, leaving 20 bases between them.

The chain recombines TRBV15 with TRBJ1-1; maybe TRBD1 (5 bases). The germline V and J ends were trimmed by 4 bases and 4 bases, with 16 bases remaining between them. The CDR3 has 15 residues. Germline V gene data show CDR1 as LNHNV and CDR2 as YYDKDF (reference sequence). CDR3 in amino acids: CATSTHRSTGTEAFF. CDR3 DNA: TGTGCCACCAGCACCCACAGGTCCACCGGCACTGAAGCTTTCTTT.

In its sample, this clonotype was seen a few times. The rearrangement uses TRBV6-5 and TRBJ1-2; 7 positions match TRBD1. Per germline, CDR1 MNHEY and CDR2 SVGAGI. Losses at the gene ends were 4 bases for V and 6 bases for J; bases not matched to a gene: 8. The CDR3 has 14 amino acids. CDR3 loop: CASSSGQLLDGYTF. In nucleotides, the CDR3 is TGTGCCAGCAGTTCGGGACAGCTTCTAGATGGCTACACCTTC.

This clonotype was detected a few times. The chain uses TRBV5-1 and TRBJ2-3, with D possibly TRBD2 on 6 matching bases. This CDR3 has 16 amino acids. V shed 2 bases and J shed 0 bases, with 13 bases lying between them. The germline CDR1 and CDR2 sequences are SGHRS and YFSETQ. The CDR3 DNA reads TGCGCCAGCAGCTTAATGGGAGGCGGAAGCACAGATACGCAGTATTTT. Protein product: CASSLMGGGSTDTQYF.

The J gene is TRBJ1-6, the V gene TRBV7-8; no clear D gene. V was clipped by 2 bases and J by 4 bases, with 15 bases between them. CDR1 and CDR2 from the germline V gene are SGHVS and FQNEAQ. The CDR3 has 17 residues. In DNA, the CDR3 is TGTGCCAGCAGCTTAAACGTCGGACGGATTTATAATTCACCCCTCCACTTT. This sequence encodes CASSLNVGRIYNSPLHF.

This clonotype was observed a handful of times. The chain recombines TRBV5-1 with TRBJ2-3; weak D call: TRBD1 (5 bases). The V gene's germline CDR1 is SGHRS and CDR2 YFSETQ. Trimming left V 4 bases short and J 2 bases short, with 11 bases between. The length of the CDR3 is 14 residues. CDR3 DNA sequence: TGCGCCAGCAGCGCCGGACAAATCACAGATACGCAGTATTTT. It specifies CASSAGQITDTQYF. Combining the CDR3 with reference TRBV5-1 and TRBJ2-3 gives the whole variable domain KAGVTQTPRYLIKTRGQQVTLSCSPISGHRSVSWYQQTPGQGLQFLFEYFSETQRNKGNFPGRFSGRQFSNSRSEMNVSTLELGDSALYLCASSAGQITDTQYFGPGTRLTVL.

This clonotype turned up a few times. The V and J genes are TRBV20-1 and TRBJ2-3, with TRBD2 identical over 8 bases. CDR1 is DFQATT and CDR2 is SNEGSKA in the germline V gene (reference sequence). V lost 5 bases and J lost 1; bases outside the gene matches: 8. The CDR3 contains 15 residues. In DNA, the CDR3 is TGCAGTGCTGGGGACTCACTAGCGGGCACAGATACGCAGTATTTT. Protein sequence: CSAGDSLAGTDTQYF.

This clonotype has at least ten counts. This chain connects TRBV6-1 to TRBJ1-4, with unresolved D. Germline loops: CDR1 MNHNS, CDR2 SASEGT. The CDR3 length is 14 residues. V lost 6 bases to trimming and J lost 7 bases, with 15 bases between them. CDR3 residues: CASSDGASGEKLFF. In nucleotides, the CDR3 is TGTGCCAGCAGCGATGGAGCTAGTGGTGAAAAACTGTTTTTT.

In this sample, this clonotype turned up a few times. The chain is built from TRBV7-9 and TRBJ1-1; D is undetermined. The germline gives CDR1 SEHNR, CDR2 FQNEAQ (reference sequence). CDR3 length: 14 amino acids. V was pared by 4 bases and J by 3 bases, with 12 bases between. The CDR3 coding sequence is TGTGCCAGCAGCTCCCTGGCCCGAGACACTGAAGCTTTCTTT. Protein product: CASSSLARDTEAFF.

This chain uses TRBV9 with TRBJ2-1; 10 bases align to TRBD2. V lost 4 bases, J lost 7 bases, and 11 bases stayed unmatched. Germline CDR1 and CDR2: SGDLS and YYNGEE. There are 16 residues in the CDR3. CDR3 sequence reads: CASSPRTSGYGNEQFF. Written as DNA, the CDR3 is TGTGCCAGCAGCCCCAGGACTAGCGGATACGGGAATGAGCAGTTCTTC.

The chain couples TRBV12-3 or TRBV12-4 to TRBJ2-2; no firm D call. This CDR3 contains 14 residues. V was shortened by 4 bases and J by 1 base, with 7 bases between the two germline ends. The CDR3 loop reads CASSSWRNTGELFF. In DNA form, the CDR3 reads TGTGCCAGCAGTTCCTGGCGGAACACCGGGGAGCTGTTTTTT.

This chain joins TRBV5-5 and TRBJ2-5; D gene ambiguous. The V gene's germline CDR1 is SGHKS and CDR2 YYEKEE (reference sequence). This CDR3 has 14 amino acids. Trimming pared 4 bases from V and 2 bases from J, leaving 12 bases between. The CDR3 DNA follows: TGTGCCAGCAGCCCAAGTGGGTCTCAAGAGACCCAGTACTTC. Translation: CASSPSGSQETQYF.

This clonotype was seen a few times. The CDR3: CASRRIYEQYF. The CDR3 DNA reads as TGTGCCAGCAGGCGGATCTATGAGCAGTACTTC. This chain connects TRBV2 to TRBJ2-7; D call uncertain. The CDR3 is 11 amino acids. CDR1 SNHLY and CDR2 FYNNEI come from the germline V gene. Trimming took off 6 bases at V and 7 bases at J, with 10 bases between the two ends. The whole variable domain, remainder taken from reference TRBV2 and TRBJ2-7, is EPEVTQTPSHQVTQMGQEVILRCVPISNHLYFYWYRQILGQKVEFLVSFYNNEISEKSEIFDDQFSVERPDGSNFTLKIRSTKLEDSAMYFCASRRIYEQYFGPGTRLTVT.

Only a few counts were recorded for this clonotype. The chain is built from TRBV6-5 and TRBJ2-3, with 12 positions matching TRBD2. CDR1 and CDR2 from the germline V gene are MNHEY and SVGAGI. V was clipped by 4 bases and J by 2 bases; unmatched bases: 4. The CDR3 extends over 16 amino acids. The CDR3 reads CASSSRLAGATDTQYF. The CDR3 bases are TGTGCCAGCAGTTCCCGACTAGCGGGAGCCACAGATACGCAGTATTTT.

This clonotype appeared a few times. The chain recombines TRBV5-1 with TRBJ1-2, with unresolved D. The V gene's germline CDR1 is SGHRS and CDR2 YFSETQ. CDR3 length equals 15 residues. The ends were cut back, 0 bases at V and 0 bases at J, with 9 bases in the middle. CDR3 protein: CASSLAGTPNYGYTF. CDR3 in DNA: TGCGCCAGCAGCTTGGCAGGCACTCCTAACTATGGCTACACCTTC.

This clonotype appeared a few times. This chain joins TRBV9 and TRBJ2-1; 9 bases are a match to TRBD1. The germline V gene encodes CDR1 SGDLS and CDR2 YYNGEE. There are 16 residues in the CDR3. V shed 0 bases and J 2 bases; nucleotides not matched to a gene: 3. The CDR3: CASSVEHRGPYNEQFF. The DNA for the CDR3 is TGTGCCAGCAGCGTAGAACACAGGGGGCCCTACAATGAGCAGTTCTTC.

This clonotype has only a few counts. The V call is TRBV9, the J call TRBJ2-1; 7 nucleotides agree with TRBD2. The CDR3 contains 15 residues. J gave up 6 bases and V 4 bases, and 10 bases lay outside the gene matches. Germline V gene lookup returns CDR1 SGDLS and CDR2 YYNGEE. CDR3 coding DNA: TGTGCCAGCAGCCCACGGACTAGGCCCCCCAATGAGCAGTTCTTC. Translation gives CASSPRTRPPNEQFF.

This clonotype has more than one count but fewer than ten. The chain has TRBV19 and TRBJ2-3; D unresolved. With 1 base removed from V and 2 bases from J, the gap between germline ends came to 10 bases. The CDR3 runs to 15 residues. The germline CDR1 and CDR2 sequences are LNHDA and SQIVND (reference sequence). CDR3 sequence: CASSIGAATTDTQYF. For the CDR3, the DNA is TGTGCCAGTAGTATAGGTGCCGCAACCACAGATACGCAGTATTTT. Based on the CDR3 plus reference TRBV19 and TRBJ2-3, the full variable domain is DGGITQSPKYLFRKEGQNVTLSCEQNLNHDAMYWYRQDPGQGLRLIYYSQIVNDFQKGDIAEGYSVSREKKESFPLTVTSAQKNPTAFYLCASSIGAATTDTQYFGPGTRLTVL.

V gene TRBV20-1 combines with J gene TRBJ1-1; a possible D gene is TRBD1 (6 bases). Germline CDR1 reads DFQATT; CDR2 reads SNEGSKA (reference sequence). This CDR3 is built from 11 residues. V dropped 1 base and J dropped 10 bases, with 10 bases sitting between them. The CDR3 here is CSARGGDTAFF. In nucleotides, the CDR3 is TGCAGTGCTAGAGGCGGGGACACAGCTTTCTTT.